The T cell receptor beta chain under discussion was sequenced for a study of blood T cell repertoires in COVID-19. Study at large: Whether acute or convalescent, the COVID-19 samples came from the United States, Italy and Spain.

Germline V lookup: CDR1 MNHEY, CDR2 SVGEGT. V lost 5 bases, J lost 4 bases, and 8 bases lay in between. There are 12 residues in the CDR3. Assay: immunoSEQ multiplex PCR; the TCRdb copy retains only in-frame clones and omits some. The sample includes about 160,000 clones, approximately 95% of them seen just once. The V gene is TRBV6-2 or TRBV6-3, the J gene TRBJ1-1; D remains unclear. The sequenced material came from peripheral blood. The clonotype was recovered from a woman between 45 and 60 years old with acute or convalescent COVID-19. This CDR3 reads CASSTRRTEAFF. The CDR3 region has the DNA TGTGCCAGCAGTACTCGCCGCACTGAAGCTTTCTTT.